The clone carrying this T cell receptor (beta chain) was observed a handful of times. Antigen unknown. The source of the sample is a study of response to subunit inactivated influenza vaccine. General study findings and limits: T cells newly recruited by each seasonal influenza vaccination are few, the authors suggested.

Each CDR3 protein gets one entry after TCRdb re-called the RT-PCR reads with MiXCR. There are about 520,000 distinct CDR3 sequences in the sample; under 8.5% occur only once, and roughly 13% lies in the top ten. Germline CDR1 DFQATT, CDR2 SNEGSKA (reference sequence). The J segment lost 6 bases and the V segment lost 3 bases, leaving 7 bases of the junction unmatched. This CDR3 has 14 amino acids. This chain connects TRBV20-1 to TRBJ2-1, with 8 positions matching TRBD2. This receptor was obtained from a man aged 45 to 75 who received an inactivated influenza vaccine. Sequences were derived from PBMCs from blood, sampled roughly 24 months after vaccination. CDR3 amino acids: CSASGAGGPNEQFF. For the CDR3, the DNA is TGCAGTGCTAGTGGTGCGGGGGGACCCAATGAGCAGTTCTTC.